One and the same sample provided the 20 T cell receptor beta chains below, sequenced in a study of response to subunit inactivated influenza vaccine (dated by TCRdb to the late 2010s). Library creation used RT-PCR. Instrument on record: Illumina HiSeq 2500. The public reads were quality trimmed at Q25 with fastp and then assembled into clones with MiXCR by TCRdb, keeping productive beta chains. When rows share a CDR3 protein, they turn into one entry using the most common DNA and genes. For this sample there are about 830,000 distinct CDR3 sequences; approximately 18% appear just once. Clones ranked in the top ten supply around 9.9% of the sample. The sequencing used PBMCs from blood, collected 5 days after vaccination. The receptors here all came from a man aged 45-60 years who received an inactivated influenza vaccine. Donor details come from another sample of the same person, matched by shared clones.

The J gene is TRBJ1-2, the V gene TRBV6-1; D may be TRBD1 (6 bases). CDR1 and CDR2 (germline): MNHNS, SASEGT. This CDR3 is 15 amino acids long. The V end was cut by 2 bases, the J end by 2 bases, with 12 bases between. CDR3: CASSEIPTGNYGYTF. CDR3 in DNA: TGTGCCAGCAGTGAAATCCCAACAGGGAACTATGGCTACACCTTC.

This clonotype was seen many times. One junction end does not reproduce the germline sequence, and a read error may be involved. The CDR3 sequence is CASSLVGGKETQYF. The CDR3, as DNA: TGCGCCAGCAGCTTGGTGGGAGGGAAAGAGACCCAGTACTTC. The rearrangement links TRBV7-2 to TRBJ2-5; 7 nucleotides agree with TRBD2. This CDR3 has 14 residues. Germline V CDR1 and CDR2: SGHTA, FQGNSA.

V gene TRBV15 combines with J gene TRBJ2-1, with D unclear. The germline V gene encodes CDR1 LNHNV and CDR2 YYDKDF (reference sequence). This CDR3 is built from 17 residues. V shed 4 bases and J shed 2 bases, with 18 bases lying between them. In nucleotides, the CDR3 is TGTGCCACCAGCACTACCACGGGCCCTTCCCCCTACAATGAGCAGTTCTTC. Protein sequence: CATSTTTGPSPYNEQFF.

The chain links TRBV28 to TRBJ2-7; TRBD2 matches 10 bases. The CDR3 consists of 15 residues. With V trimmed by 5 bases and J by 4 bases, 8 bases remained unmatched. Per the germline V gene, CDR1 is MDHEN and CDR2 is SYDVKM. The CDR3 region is CASSLPSGSMYEQYF. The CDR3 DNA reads TGTGCCAGCAGTCTTCCTAGCGGGAGTATGTACGAGCAGTACTTC.

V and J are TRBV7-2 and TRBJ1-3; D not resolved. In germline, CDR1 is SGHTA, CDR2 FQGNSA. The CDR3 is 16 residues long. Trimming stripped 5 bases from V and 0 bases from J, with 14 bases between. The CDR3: CASSPRTGFSGNTIYF. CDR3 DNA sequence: TGTGCCAGCAGCCCACGGACTGGATTCTCTGGAAACACCATATATTTT.

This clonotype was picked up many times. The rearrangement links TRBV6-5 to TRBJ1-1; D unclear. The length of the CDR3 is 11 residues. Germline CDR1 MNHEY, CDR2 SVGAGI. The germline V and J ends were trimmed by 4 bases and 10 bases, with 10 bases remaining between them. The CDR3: CASSSQMGAFF. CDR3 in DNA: TGTGCCAGCAGTTCCCAAATGGGAGCTTTCTTT.

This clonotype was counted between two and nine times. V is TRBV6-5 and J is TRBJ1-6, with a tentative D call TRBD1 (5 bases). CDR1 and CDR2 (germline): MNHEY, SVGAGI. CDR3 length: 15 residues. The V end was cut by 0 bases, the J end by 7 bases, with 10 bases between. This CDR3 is CASSYSWAGNSPLHF. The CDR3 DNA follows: TGTGCCAGCAGTTACTCGTGGGCAGGGAATTCACCCCTCCACTTT.

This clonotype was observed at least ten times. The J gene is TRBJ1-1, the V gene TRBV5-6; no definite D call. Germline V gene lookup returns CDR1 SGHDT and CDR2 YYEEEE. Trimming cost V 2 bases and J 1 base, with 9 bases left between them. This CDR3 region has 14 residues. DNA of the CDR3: TGTGCCAGCAGCTTTGGCACTTGGAACACTGAAGCTTTCTTT. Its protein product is CASSFGTWNTEAFF.

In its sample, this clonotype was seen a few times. CDR3 region: CATSDFKGGGIDTQYF. The CDR3 DNA reads TGTGCCACCAGTGATTTCAAGGGCGGTGGCATAGATACGCAGTATTTT. The V gene is TRBV24-1, the J gene TRBJ2-3; D uncertain. The germline gives CDR1 KGHDR, CDR2 SFDVKD. V was pared by 1 base and J by 5 bases, with 15 bases between. CDR3 length: 16 amino acids.

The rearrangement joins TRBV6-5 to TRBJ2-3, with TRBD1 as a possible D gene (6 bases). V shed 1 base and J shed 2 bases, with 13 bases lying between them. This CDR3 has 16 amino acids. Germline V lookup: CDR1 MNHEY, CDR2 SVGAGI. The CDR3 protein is CASSYWGQGNTDTQYF. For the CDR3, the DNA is TGTGCCAGCAGTTACTGGGGGCAGGGGAACACAGATACGCAGTATTTT.

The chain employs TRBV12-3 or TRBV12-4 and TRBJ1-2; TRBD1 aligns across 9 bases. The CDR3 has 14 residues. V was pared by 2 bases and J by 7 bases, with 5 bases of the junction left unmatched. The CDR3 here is CASSLKDRGVGYTF. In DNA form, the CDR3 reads TGTGCCAGCAGTTTAAAGGACAGGGGTGTTGGCTACACCTTC.

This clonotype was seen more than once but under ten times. The CDR3 DNA sequence: TGTGCCAGCAGAAAGCAGGGTAATAATTCACCCCTCCACTTT. Amino acid sequence: CASRKQGNNSPLHF. The gene calls are TRBV12-3 or TRBV12-4 and TRBJ1-6; D is perhaps TRBD1 (5 bases). This CDR3 comprises 14 residues. V lost 6 bases and J 5 bases, leaving 11 bases between the germline ends.

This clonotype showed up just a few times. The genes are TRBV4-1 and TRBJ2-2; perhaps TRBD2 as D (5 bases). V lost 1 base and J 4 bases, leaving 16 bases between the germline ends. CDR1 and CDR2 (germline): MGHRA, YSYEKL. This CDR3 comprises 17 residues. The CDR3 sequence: CASSQGLGRDPTGELFF. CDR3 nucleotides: TGCGCCAGCAGCCAAGGTCTTGGACGGGATCCCACCGGGGAGCTGTTTTTT.

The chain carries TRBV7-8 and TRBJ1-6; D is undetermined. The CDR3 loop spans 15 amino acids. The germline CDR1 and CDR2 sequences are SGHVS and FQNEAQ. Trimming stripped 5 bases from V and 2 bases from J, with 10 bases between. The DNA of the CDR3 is TGTGCCAGCAGCCCCTGGTTGGCCTATAATTCACCCCTCCACTTT. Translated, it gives CASSPWLAYNSPLHF.

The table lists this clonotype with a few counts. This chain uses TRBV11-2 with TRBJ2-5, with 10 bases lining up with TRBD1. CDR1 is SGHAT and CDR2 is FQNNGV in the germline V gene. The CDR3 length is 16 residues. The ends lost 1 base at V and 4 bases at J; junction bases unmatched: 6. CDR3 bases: TGTGCCAGCAGCTTAGTTTGGGACAGGGGACTAGAGACCCAGTACTTC. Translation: CASSLVWDRGLETQYF.

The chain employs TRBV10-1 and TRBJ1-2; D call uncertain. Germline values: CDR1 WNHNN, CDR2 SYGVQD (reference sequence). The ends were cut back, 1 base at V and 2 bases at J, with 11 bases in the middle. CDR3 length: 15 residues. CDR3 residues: CASSEFRSWNYGYTF. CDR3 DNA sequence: TGCGCCAGCAGTGAGTTTCGCAGTTGGAACTATGGCTACACCTTC.

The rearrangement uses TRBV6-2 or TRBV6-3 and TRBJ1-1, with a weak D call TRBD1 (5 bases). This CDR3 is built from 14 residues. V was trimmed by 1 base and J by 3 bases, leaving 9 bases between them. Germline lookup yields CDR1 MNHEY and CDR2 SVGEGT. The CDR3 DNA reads TGTGCCAGCAGTTACTACAGGAGGGACACTGAAGCTTTCTTT. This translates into CASSYYRRDTEAFF.

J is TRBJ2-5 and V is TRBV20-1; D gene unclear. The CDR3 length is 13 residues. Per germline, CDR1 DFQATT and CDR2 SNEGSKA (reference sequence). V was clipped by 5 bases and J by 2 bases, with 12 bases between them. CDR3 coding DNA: TGCAGTGCTGGACGGACGGCTCAAGAGACCCAGTACTTC. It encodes CSAGRTAQETQYF.

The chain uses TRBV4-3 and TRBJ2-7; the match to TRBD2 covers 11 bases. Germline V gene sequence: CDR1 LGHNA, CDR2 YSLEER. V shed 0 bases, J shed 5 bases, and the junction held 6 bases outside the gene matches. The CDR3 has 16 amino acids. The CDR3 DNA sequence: TGCGCCAGCAGCCAAGAACTAGCGGGGGCGCCTCACGAGCAGTACTTC. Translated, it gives CASSQELAGAPHEQYF.

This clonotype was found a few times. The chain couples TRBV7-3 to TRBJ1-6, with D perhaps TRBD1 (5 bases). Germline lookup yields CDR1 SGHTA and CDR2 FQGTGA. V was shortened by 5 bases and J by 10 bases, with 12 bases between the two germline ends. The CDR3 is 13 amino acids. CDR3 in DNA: TGTGCCAGCAGCGCAGGGAGTCGGTCACCCCTCCACTTT. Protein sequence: CASSAGSRSPLHF.